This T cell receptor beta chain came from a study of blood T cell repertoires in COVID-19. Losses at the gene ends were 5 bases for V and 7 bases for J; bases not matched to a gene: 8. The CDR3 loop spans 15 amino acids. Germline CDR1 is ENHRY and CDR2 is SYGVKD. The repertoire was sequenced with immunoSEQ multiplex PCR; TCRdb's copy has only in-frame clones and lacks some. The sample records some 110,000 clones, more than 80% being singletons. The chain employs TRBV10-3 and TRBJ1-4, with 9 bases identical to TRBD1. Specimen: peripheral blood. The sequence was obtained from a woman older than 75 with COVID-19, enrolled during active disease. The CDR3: CAISSTGTGTEKLFF. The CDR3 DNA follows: TGTGCCATCAGTTCAACCGGGACAGGGACTGAAAAACTGTTTTTT.